This T cell receptor (beta chain) emerged from a study of chemoradiotherapy in HPV16-positive cancers. Study outcomes and limitations: In HPV16-positive patients, HPV-responsive T-cell expansion tracked better recurrence-free survival. Candidate HPV-specific clones and E7-related TCR motifs grew in tumor during treatment. HPV-specific T cells were functionally defined from only two HPV16-positive patients.

The V gene's germline CDR1 is SGHRS and CDR2 YFSETQ. Trimming shortened V by 0 bases and J by 2 bases, and 5 bases separated the two germline ends. This CDR3 has 13 amino acids. Method: immunoSEQ multiplex PCR; TCRdb's copy keeps in-frame clones and lacks some. The table includes about 6,600 clones, over 70% detected once. Remarks on this clone: Antigen: not known.

Repertoires were sampled repeatedly during chemoradiotherapy. The chain joins TRBV5-1 to TRBJ1-1, with D hard to call. The specimen was tumor tissue, collected from a patient who underwent chemoradiotherapy. The sequence was obtained from a human donor with HPV-associated anogenital cancer. The CDR3 region has the DNA TGCGCCAGCAGCTTGGCACACAACACTGAAGCTTTCTTT. This sequence encodes CASSLAHNTEAFF.